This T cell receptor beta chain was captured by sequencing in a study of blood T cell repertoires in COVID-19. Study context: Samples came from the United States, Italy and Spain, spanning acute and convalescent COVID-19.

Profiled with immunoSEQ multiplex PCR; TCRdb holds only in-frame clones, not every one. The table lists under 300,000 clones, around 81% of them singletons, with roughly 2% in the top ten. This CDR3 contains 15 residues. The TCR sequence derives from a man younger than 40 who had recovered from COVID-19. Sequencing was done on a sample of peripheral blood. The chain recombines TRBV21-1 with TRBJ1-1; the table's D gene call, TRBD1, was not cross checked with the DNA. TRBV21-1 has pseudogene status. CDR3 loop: CASSTFPGTGDSTFF. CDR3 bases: TGTGCCAGCAGCACCTTTCCCGGGACAGGGGATAGTACTTTCTTT.